These 8 T cell receptor beta chains share one sample of origin, sequenced in a study of T cell changes during pregnancy in multiple sclerosis. Measured with immunoSEQ multiplex PCR; TCRdb has only the in-frame clones, and not every one. The sample holds 40,000 to 50,000 clones, 80% to 95% seen once. The sequences come from CD8+ T cells from peripheral blood mononuclear cells, collected after pregnancy. The receptors originated from a female donor with multiple sclerosis, enrolled in a pregnancy study.

This rearrangement joins TRBV7-9 to TRBJ1-1; D is uncertain. CDR1 is SEHNR, CDR2 FQNEAQ, per germline (reference sequence). Trimming took off 1 base at V and 6 bases at J, with 9 bases between the two ends. The length of the CDR3 is 13 residues. CDR3 sequence: CASSLGQVPEAFF. CDR3 nucleotide sequence: TGTGCCAGCAGCTTAGGGCAGGTTCCTGAAGCTTTCTTT.

This chain connects TRBV2 to TRBJ2-3; 8 bases line up with TRBD1. This CDR3 has 14 amino acids. V was pared by 10 bases and J by 3 bases, with 9 bases of the junction left unmatched. Germline loops: CDR1 SNHLY, CDR2 FYNNEI. CDR3 bases: TGTGCCACCATCCCCAGGGGGCGTACAGATACGCAGTATTTT. This gives the protein CATIPRGRTDTQYF. The variable domain in full, with the rest retrieved from reference TRBV2 and TRBJ2-3, is EPEVTQTPSHQVTQMGQEVILRCVPISNHLYFYWYRQILGQKVEFLVSFYNNEISEKSEIFDDQFSVERPDGSNFTLKIRSTKLEDSAMYFCATIPRGRTDTQYFGPGTRLTVL.

V is TRBV13 and J is TRBJ2-7; D gene unclear. V lost 5 bases to trimming and J lost 2 bases, with 13 bases between them. The CDR3 length is 14 residues. The germline CDR1 and CDR2 sequences are PRHDT and FYEKMQ (reference sequence). The CDR3 loop is CASSPSERAYEQYF. The CDR3 coding sequence is TGTGCCAGCAGCCCCTCAGAGCGCGCCTACGAGCAGTACTTC.

J is TRBJ1-1 and V is TRBV19; TRBD1 matches at 7 bases. Germline V lookup: CDR1 LNHDA, CDR2 SQIVND (reference sequence). V shed 5 bases and J 1 base; nucleotides not matched to a gene: 4. CDR3 size: 14 residues. CDR3: CASSPGQANTEAFF. CDR3 nucleotides: TGTGCCAGTAGTCCCGGACAGGCGAACACTGAAGCTTTCTTT.

The chain is built from TRBV27 and TRBJ2-7; 8 bases line up with TRBD2. This CDR3 region has 16 residues. After removal of 6 bases from V and 0 bases from J, the junction contained 10 bases not matched to a gene. Germline CDR1 and CDR2: MNHEY and SMNVEV (reference sequence). The CDR3 loop reads CASSQAGGLSSYEQYF. DNA of the CDR3: TGTGCCAGCAGCCAGGCGGGGGGCCTGAGCTCCTACGAGCAGTACTTC.

In this sample, this clone turned up a few times. The chain joins TRBV7-2 to TRBJ1-6; possible D gene TRBD1, 5 bases. Per germline, CDR1 SGHTA and CDR2 FQGNSA. The CDR3 loop spans 12 amino acids. Trimming stripped 5 bases from V and 10 bases from J, with 9 bases between. The CDR3 here is CASSQGPSPLHF. In DNA form, the CDR3 reads TGTGCCAGCAGCCAGGGCCCCTCACCCCTCCACTTT.

The gene calls are TRBV11-3 and TRBJ2-7; possible D gene TRBD1, 6 bases. V lost 0 bases to trimming and J lost 0 bases, with 21 bases between them. This CDR3 spans 19 amino acids. The germline gives CDR1 SGHNT, CDR2 YENEEA. The CDR3 loop reads CASSLEAEPSRGPSYEQYF. CDR3 in DNA: TGTGCCAGCAGCTTAGAGGCCGAGCCCTCCAGGGGCCCCTCCTACGAGCAGTACTTC.

The chain links TRBV28 to TRBJ2-1, with D possibly being TRBD2 (7 bases). Germline CDR1 reads MDHEN; CDR2 reads SYDVKM. The CDR3 spans 14 residues. Trimming pared 2 bases from V and 5 bases from J, leaving 10 bases between. CDR3: CASSLRGGDNEQFF. The CDR3 coding sequence is TGTGCCAGCAGTTTAAGGGGGGGGGACAATGAGCAGTTCTTC.